These 32 T cell receptor beta chains share one sample of origin, sequenced in a study of cytomegalovirus exposure and HLA in healthy donors. Primers: 60 Vbeta forward and 13 Jbeta reverse. Generated by immunoSEQ multiplex PCR, the TCRdb table keeps only in-frame clones and is missing some. The sample records more than 95,000 clones, over 9.5% being singletons. Source material: PBMCs. Source of these receptors: a man aged 35-49 years in good health and CMV-seropositive.

Only a few counts were recorded for this clone. The chain is built from TRBV29-1 and TRBJ2-3, with 11 bases matching TRBD1. V shed 6 bases and J 1 base; nucleotides not matched to a gene: 3. Germline lookup yields CDR1 SQVTM and CDR2 ANQGSEA. The CDR3 totals 14 residues. The CDR3 loop reads CSVAGQGGTDTQYF. The DNA of the CDR3 is TGCAGCGTGGCGGGACAGGGGGGCACAGATACGCAGTATTTT.

This clone has only a few counts. The chain carries TRBV6-6 and TRBJ2-1; D might be TRBD2 (6 bases). Germline V gives CDR1 MNHNY, CDR2 SVGAGI (reference sequence). With 8 bases removed from V and 6 bases from J, the gap between germline ends came to 14 bases. The CDR3 loop spans 13 amino acids. The CDR3 nucleotides are TGTGCCAGCTCAGGTCGGGAGTCCAATGAGCAGTTCTTC. This sequence encodes CASSGRESNEQFF.

This clone was observed a handful of times. This chain joins TRBV9 and TRBJ2-2; D possibly corresponds to TRBD2 (6 bases). The CDR3 loop spans 13 amino acids. CDR1 is SGDLS, CDR2 YYNGEE, per germline. With 2 bases removed from V and 5 bases from J, the gap between germline ends came to 7 bases. The CDR3 is CASSVGGTGELFF. For the CDR3, the DNA is TGTGCCAGCAGCGTCGGGGGAACCGGGGAGCTGTTTTTT.

The CDR3 DNA reads as TGTGCCAGCAGCATCGACAGGAATTCACCCCTCCACTTT. Protein sequence: CASSIDRNSPLHF. The chain couples TRBV5-6 to TRBJ1-6; D is perhaps TRBD1 (6 bases). The germline V gene has CDR1 SGHDT and CDR2 YYEEEE. Trimming took off 4 bases at V and 7 bases at J, with 9 bases between the two ends. The CDR3 is 13 amino acids. Variable domain in full (rest from reference TRBV5-6 and TRBJ1-6): DAGVTQSPTHLIKTRGQQVTLRCSPKSGHDTVSWYQQALGQGPQFIFQYYEEEERQRGNFPDRFSGHQFPNYSSELNVNALLLGDSALYLCASSIDRNSPLHFGNGTRLTVT.

This clone occurred a few times. The junction departs from germline at one end; a sequencing error may be responsible. This chain connects TRBV7-7 to TRBJ1-1, with a weak D call TRBD1 (6 bases). The CDR3 totals 15 residues. Looked up from germline, CDR1 is SSHAT and CDR2 is FNYEAQ (reference sequence). CDR3 loop: CASSLEGDGATEAFF. The CDR3 DNA reads TGTGCTAGCAGCTTAGAGGGGGACGGAGCCACTGAAGCTTTCTTT.

This clone came up a few times. The genes are TRBV27 and TRBJ1-6, with 7 bases fitting TRBD1. This CDR3 comprises 14 residues. Losses at the gene ends were 8 bases for V and 6 bases for J; bases not matched to a gene: 7. In germline, CDR1 is MNHEY, CDR2 SMNVEV (reference sequence). The CDR3 reads CASGYRGINSPLHF. The CDR3 coding sequence is TGTGCCAGCGGATACAGGGGAATTAATTCACCCCTCCACTTT.

This clone was observed a handful of times. The rearrangement joins TRBV27 to TRBJ2-5; TRBD2 matches 10 bases. The CDR3 is 14 amino acids. Trimming removed 2 bases from V and 5 bases from J; junction bases left unmatched: 2. Germline V gives CDR1 MNHEY, CDR2 SMNVEV (reference sequence). Here the CDR3 reads CASSLLAGDETQYF. Here the CDR3 DNA reads TGTGCCAGCAGTTTACTAGCGGGAGATGAGACCCAGTACTTC.

This clone was counted between two and nine times. V is TRBV29-1 and J is TRBJ2-5; 8 bases line up with TRBD2. The trim removed 6 bases at V and 3 bases at J, leaving 15 bases unmatched. The CDR3 contains 16 residues. Germline loops: CDR1 SQVTM, CDR2 ANQGSEA. CDR3 sequence reads: CSVVGVAGRLEETQYF. The CDR3 DNA follows: TGCAGCGTGGTTGGTGTAGCGGGACGATTGGAAGAGACCCAGTACTTC.

V gene TRBV29-1 combines with J gene TRBJ2-3; 10 bases are a match to TRBD2. This CDR3 region has 13 residues. Trimming removed 6 bases from V and 6 bases from J; junction bases left unmatched: 6. Germline lookup yields CDR1 SQVTM and CDR2 ANQGSEA. The CDR3 sequence: CSVETSGYDTQYF. The CDR3 region has the DNA TGCAGCGTAGAGACTAGCGGGTACGATACGCAGTATTTT.

The chain recombines TRBV4-3 with TRBJ1-2; TRBD1 aligns across 7 bases. CDR1 is LGHNA, CDR2 YSLEER, per germline. The CDR3 is 14 amino acids. Trimming at V came to 4 bases and at J to 2 bases, leaving 4 bases not matched to a gene. CDR3 protein: CASSLGTENYGYTF. CDR3 nucleotides: TGCGCCAGCAGCCTTGGGACAGAGAACTATGGCTACACCTTC.

This clone was counted a few times. The chain links TRBV9 to TRBJ2-7; tentatively, D is TRBD1 (6 bases). Looked up from germline, CDR1 is SGDLS and CDR2 is YYNGEE. Trimming shortened V by 3 bases and J by 4 bases, and 11 bases separated the two germline ends. The CDR3 consists of 13 residues. In DNA form, the CDR3 reads TGTGCCAGCAGCGGTTCTCAGGGGTACGAGCAGTACTTC. Protein: CASSGSQGYEQYF.

This clone appeared a few times. V and J are TRBV7-6 and TRBJ2-7; 9 bases map to TRBD1. Germline V gives CDR1 SGHVS, CDR2 FNYEAQ. Trimming cost V 5 bases and J 3 bases; bases outside gene matches: 8. The CDR3 is 15 residues long. The CDR3 region has the DNA TGTGCCAGCAGCCCCGGGACAGGGAGGCTCTACGAGCAGTACTTC. Its protein is CASSPGTGRLYEQYF.

The rearrangement uses TRBV7-9 and TRBJ1-5, with TRBD1 identical over 7 bases. The CDR3 spans 14 residues. From germline, CDR1 is SEHNR and CDR2 FQNEAQ (reference sequence). Losses at the gene ends were 5 bases for V and 2 bases for J; bases not matched to a gene: 3. The CDR3 coding sequence is TGTGCCAGCAGCCAGGGGGACGGCAATCAGCCCCAGCATTTT. It yields the protein CASSQGDGNQPQHF.

The gene calls are TRBV5-4 and TRBJ2-3, with D unclear. Germline lookup yields CDR1 SGHNT and CDR2 YYREEE (reference sequence). Trimming shortened V by 3 bases and J by 3 bases, and 5 bases separated the two germline ends. The CDR3 extends over 12 amino acids. CDR3 DNA sequence: TGTGCCAGCAGCTCGAGTACAGATACGCAGTATTTT. Amino acids: CASSSSTDTQYF.

This clone turned up a few times. The V gene is TRBV29-1, the J gene TRBJ2-1; TRBD2 agrees at 8 bases. The ends lost 6 bases at V and 9 bases at J; junction bases unmatched: 10. This CDR3 comprises 13 residues. From germline, CDR1 is SQVTM and CDR2 ANQGSEA. CDR3 bases: TGCAGCGTAATGTACCGGACTAGCAGTGAGCAGTTCTTC. Translating gives CSVMYRTSSEQFF.

This clone has just one count. This chain connects TRBV6-1 to TRBJ2-7, with D tentatively TRBD2 (6 bases). Germline CDR1 reads MNHNS; CDR2 reads SASEGT. Deletions cut 7 bases from V and 3 bases from J, with 19 bases between. The CDR3 is made up of 15 amino acids. The CDR3 is CASIGGFMGVYEQYF. CDR3 nucleotide sequence: TGTGCCAGCATAGGAGGGTTTATGGGGGTCTACGAGCAGTACTTC.

The chain employs TRBV6-1 and TRBJ2-1; 9 bases match TRBD2. V was pared by 2 bases and J by 2 bases, with 13 bases of the junction left unmatched. Per the germline V gene, CDR1 is MNHNS and CDR2 is SASEGT. The CDR3 extends over 19 amino acids. The CDR3 sequence: CASSERGGGASGTYNEQFF. The CDR3, as DNA: TGTGCCAGCAGTGAAAGAGGGGGAGGGGCTAGCGGGACCTACAATGAGCAGTTCTTC.

This clone was recorded many times. J is TRBJ2-1 and V is TRBV4-1; 8 nucleotides align to TRBD2. The length of the CDR3 is 15 residues. V dropped 1 base and J dropped 5; count of bases not matched to a gene: 4. Germline V gene sequence: CDR1 MGHRA, CDR2 YSYEKL. The CDR3 reads CASSQVFSGNNEQFF. CDR3 DNA: TGCGCCAGCAGCCAAGTTTTTAGCGGGAACAATGAGCAGTTCTTC.

The rearrangement joins TRBV7-8 to TRBJ2-1; 7 positions match TRBD2. The CDR3 totals 14 residues. Germline trimming cut 0 bases from V and 4 bases from J; bases unmatched to any gene: 0. Germline CDR1 is SGHVS and CDR2 is FQNEAQ. Here the CDR3 reads CASSLAGGYNEQFF. CDR3 DNA sequence: TGTGCCAGCAGCTTAGCGGGAGGGTACAATGAGCAGTTCTTC.

This clone was observed a few times. The J gene is TRBJ1-1, the V gene TRBV7-9; 7 bases line up with TRBD1. The V and J ends lost 9 bases and 6 bases, in that order; junction bases with no gene match: 10. Germline CDR1 is SEHNR and CDR2 is FQNEAQ (reference sequence). This CDR3 is built from 13 residues. This chain's CDR3 is CARRIDRDSEAFF. Here the CDR3 DNA reads TGTGCCAGAAGAATCGACAGGGACTCTGAAGCTTTCTTT.

This clone was seen a handful of times. The chain employs TRBV4-1 and TRBJ1-3; TRBD1 agrees at 8 bases. The CDR3 spans 14 residues. Per the germline V gene, CDR1 is MGHRA and CDR2 is YSYEKL. V shed 4 bases, J shed 7 bases, and the junction held 6 bases outside the gene matches. The CDR3: CASSPVRTGNTIYF. CDR3 in DNA: TGCGCCAGCAGCCCAGTGCGGACAGGGAACACCATATATTTT.

The chain couples TRBV6-1 to TRBJ2-1; D might be TRBD1 (6 bases). The CDR3 length is 15 residues. The germline V gene encodes CDR1 MNHNS and CDR2 SASEGT. Trimming took off 5 bases at V and 1 base at J, with 12 bases between the two ends. DNA of the CDR3: TGTGCCAGCAGTATCGACAGGAGTTCCTACAATGAGCAGTTCTTC. It codes for CASSIDRSSYNEQFF.

This chain links TRBV7-9 with TRBJ2-7; 9 positions agree with TRBD1. The V and J ends lost 5 bases and 3 bases, in that order; junction bases with no gene match: 11. This CDR3 comprises 16 residues. The germline V gene has CDR1 SEHNR and CDR2 FQNEAQ (reference sequence). CDR3 region: CASSRNPGQGHYEQYF. DNA of the CDR3: TGTGCCAGCAGCCGAAACCCGGGACAGGGTCACTACGAGCAGTACTTC.

This chain uses TRBV5-1 with TRBJ2-5, with 15 nucleotides matching TRBD2. The CDR3 has 17 amino acids. CDR1 is SGHRS, CDR2 YFSETQ, per germline. With 3 bases clipped from V and 0 bases from J, the junction kept 3 bases outside the gene matches. CDR3 coding DNA: TGCGCCAGCAGCTGGGGACTAGCGGGAGGTAACCAAGAGACCCAGTACTTC. Translated: CASSWGLAGGNQETQYF.

The V and J genes are TRBV5-1 and TRBJ1-2; D call uncertain. The CDR3 is 14 residues long. With 0 bases removed from V and 0 bases from J, the gap between germline ends came to 6 bases. Per the germline V gene, CDR1 is SGHRS and CDR2 is YFSETQ. The CDR3 protein is CASSLAPANYGYTF. In nucleotides, the CDR3 is TGCGCCAGCAGCTTGGCGCCAGCTAACTATGGCTACACCTTC.

This clone was detected only a few times. This rearrangement joins TRBV6-4 to TRBJ2-7; maybe TRBD2 (5 bases). Germline loops: CDR1 MRHNA, CDR2 SNTAGT. The CDR3 sequence is 14 residues long. Trimming pared 6 bases from V and 3 bases from J, leaving 15 bases between. The DNA for the CDR3 is TGTGCCAGCAGCCCCTTAAGCGGATTCTACGAGCAGTACTTC. Protein product: CASSPLSGFYEQYF.

This chain connects TRBV4-1 to TRBJ2-7; TRBD1 might be the D (5 bases). Per germline, CDR1 MGHRA and CDR2 YSYEKL. Trimming left V 4 bases short and J 2 bases short, with 15 bases between. There are 15 residues in the CDR3. The CDR3 loop reads CASSPKTAPTYEQYF. The DNA for the CDR3 is TGCGCCAGCAGCCCAAAGACAGCACCCACCTACGAGCAGTACTTC.

The rearrangement uses TRBV7-6 and TRBJ2-7; 7 positions match TRBD2. This CDR3 is 15 amino acids long. J was trimmed by 2 bases and V by 1 base; bases with no gene match: 5. Germline-derived CDR1 and CDR2 are SGHVS and FNYEAQ. The DNA of the CDR3 is TGTGCCAGCAGCTTAGAGGGCGGGACTACCTACGAGCAGTACTTC. This codes for CASSLEGGTTYEQYF. Drawing the rest from reference TRBV7-6 and TRBJ2-7, the complete variable domain is GAGVSQSPRYKVTKRGQDVALRCDPISGHVSLYWYRQALGQGPEFLTYFNYEAQQDKSGLPNDRFSAERPEGSISTLTIQRTEQRDSAMYRCASSLEGGTTYEQYFGPGTRLTVT.

V usage is TRBV7-8 and J usage is TRBJ2-1; 12 nucleotides align to TRBD2. V shed 5 bases, J shed 7 bases, and the junction held 12 bases outside the gene matches. CDR1 is SGHVS, CDR2 FQNEAQ, per germline. The CDR3 is 17 amino acids. In nucleotides, the CDR3 is TGTGCCAGCAGCCCACGACTAGCGGGAGCAGCGGGGAATGAGCAGTTCTTC. Translating gives CASSPRLAGAAGNEQFF.

The genes are TRBV4-1 and TRBJ1-1, with D perhaps matching TRBD1 (5 bases). Between the trimmed V and J ends, which lost 11 bases and 0 bases, there was a span of 16 bases. The CDR3 runs 14 residues. CDR1 MGHRA and CDR2 YSYEKL come from the germline V gene. CDR3 nucleotides: TGCGCCGGCCGAAGGGGAATAATGAACACTGAAGCTTTCTTT. Amino acid sequence: CAGRRGIMNTEAFF.

The sample holds a few counts of this clone. The genes are TRBV5-8 and TRBJ2-7; perhaps TRBD1 as D (6 bases). The CDR3 spans 11 residues. V lost 2 bases, J lost 7 bases, and 7 bases lay in between. Germline assignment: CDR1 SGHTS and CDR2 YDEGEE. The CDR3 DNA reads as TGTGCCAGCAGCTTTACAGGGGAGCAGTACTTC. Translating gives CASSFTGEQYF.

This clone was seen more than once but under ten times. V and J are TRBV2 and TRBJ1-2; 10 bases agree with TRBD1. Per germline, CDR1 SNHLY and CDR2 FYNNEI. The V and J ends lost 6 bases and 6 bases, in that order; junction bases with no gene match: 4. This CDR3 is 13 amino acids long. This CDR3 is CASRRGTGDGYTF. The DNA for the CDR3 is TGTGCCAGCAGGAGGGGGACAGGGGATGGCTACACCTTC.